The source of this T cell receptor beta chain is a study of T cell responses to AZD1222 COVID-19 vaccine. V lost 3 bases to trimming and J lost 5 bases; unmatched junction nucleotides: 8. The CDR3 is made up of 16 amino acids. Germline V gene sequence: CDR1 SGDLS, CDR2 YYNGEE. Assay: immunoSEQ multiplex PCR; the TCRdb copy retains only in-frame clones and omits some. This table has approximately 70,000 clones, around 82% appearing once. The sequence was obtained from an adult in good health. The sample was peripheral blood, taken on day 0 of AZD1222 vaccination. This chain links TRBV9 with TRBJ2-2, with 9 positions matching TRBD1. CDR3 nucleotides: TGTGCCAGCAGCGCCGCGGGACAGGGCGGTACCGGGGAGCTGTTTTTT. Protein product: CASSAAGQGGTGELFF.